This T cell receptor (beta chain) is from a study of blood T cell dynamics during melanoma immunotherapy. Some clones are missing from TCRdb's copy, which holds only in-frame ones; the method was immunoSEQ multiplex PCR. The table has 10,000 to 15,000 clones, about 86% seen once. V lost 6 bases and J 6 bases, leaving 17 bases between the germline ends. Germline assignment: CDR1 SNHLY and CDR2 FYNNEI. This CDR3 region has 14 residues. This sample's time point: pre-treatment baseline. The material was blood, obtained from a patient treated with checkpoint blockade. The chain couples TRBV2 to TRBJ1-1; a weak D match, TRBD1 (6 bases). The TCR sequence derives from a human donor with melanoma. This chain's CDR3 is CASSPTGRDAEAFF. The CDR3 DNA sequence: TGTGCCAGCAGCCCTACAGGGAGGGACGCTGAAGCTTTCTTT.